This T cell receptor beta chain emerged from a study of blood T cell repertoires in COVID-19. Study details: Samples of COVID-19 (acute and convalescent) were obtained from the United States, Italy and Spain.

Between the trimmed V and J ends, which lost 4 bases and 4 bases, there was a span of 13 bases. CDR3 size: 15 residues. CDR1 is KGHSH, CDR2 LQKENI, per germline. In the authors' methods: Counts of nucleated cells, estimated from reference gene primer amplification, were obtained. Data came from immunoSEQ multiplex PCR; TCRdb stores just in-frame clones and leaves some out. V and J calls and clone size come straight from that table; D and trimming were deduced from the DNA. The sample includes roughly 5,600 clones, approximately 84% of them seen just once. The receptor was derived from a human donor in a cohort sampled during active COVID-19. The chain recombines TRBV18 with TRBJ2-2; D is perhaps TRBD1 (6 bases). The sample was peripheral blood. Here the CDR3 DNA reads TGTGCCAGCTCACAGGGGGTGCGGAGCACCGGGGAGCTGTTTTTT. It specifies CASSQGVRSTGELFF.